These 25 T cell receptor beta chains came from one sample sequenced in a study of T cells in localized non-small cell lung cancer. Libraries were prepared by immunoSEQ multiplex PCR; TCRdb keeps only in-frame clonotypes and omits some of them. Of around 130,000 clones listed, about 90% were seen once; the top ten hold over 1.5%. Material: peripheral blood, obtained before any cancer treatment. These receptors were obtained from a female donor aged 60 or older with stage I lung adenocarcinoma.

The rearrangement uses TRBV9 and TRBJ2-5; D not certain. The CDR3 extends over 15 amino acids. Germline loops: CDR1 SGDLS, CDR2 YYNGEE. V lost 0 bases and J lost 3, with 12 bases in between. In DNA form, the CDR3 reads TGTGCCAGCAGCGTAGGGCTAGTTATAAAAGAGACCCAGTACTTC. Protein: CASSVGLVIKETQYF.

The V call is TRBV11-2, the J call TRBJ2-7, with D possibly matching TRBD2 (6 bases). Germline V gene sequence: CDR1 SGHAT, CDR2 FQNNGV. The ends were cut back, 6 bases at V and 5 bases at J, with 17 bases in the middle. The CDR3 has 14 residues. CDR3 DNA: TGTGCCAGCAGACGGAACCGGGACTTCAACGAGCAGTACTTC. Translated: CASRRNRDFNEQYF.

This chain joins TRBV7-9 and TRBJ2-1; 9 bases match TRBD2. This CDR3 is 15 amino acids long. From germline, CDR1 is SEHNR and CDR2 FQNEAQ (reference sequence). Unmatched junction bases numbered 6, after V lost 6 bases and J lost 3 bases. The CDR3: CASRSSGRVYNEQFF. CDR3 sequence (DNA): TGTGCCAGCAGGAGTAGCGGGAGAGTCTACAATGAGCAGTTCTTC.

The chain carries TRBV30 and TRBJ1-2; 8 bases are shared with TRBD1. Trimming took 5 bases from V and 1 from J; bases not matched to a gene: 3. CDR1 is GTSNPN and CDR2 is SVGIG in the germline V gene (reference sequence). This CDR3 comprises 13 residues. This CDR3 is CAWAGGGNYGYTF. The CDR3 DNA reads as TGTGCCTGGGCAGGGGGCGGTAACTATGGCTACACCTTC.

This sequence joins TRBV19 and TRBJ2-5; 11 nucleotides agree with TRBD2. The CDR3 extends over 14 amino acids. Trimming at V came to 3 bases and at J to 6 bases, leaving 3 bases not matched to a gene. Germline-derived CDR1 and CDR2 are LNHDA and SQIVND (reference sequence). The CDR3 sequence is CASSILAGGKTQYF. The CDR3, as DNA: TGTGCCAGTAGTATCCTAGCGGGAGGAAAGACCCAGTACTTC.

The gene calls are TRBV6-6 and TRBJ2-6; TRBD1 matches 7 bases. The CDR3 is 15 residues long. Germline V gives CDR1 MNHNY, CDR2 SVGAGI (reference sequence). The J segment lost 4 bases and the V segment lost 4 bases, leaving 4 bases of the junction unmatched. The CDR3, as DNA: TGTGCCAGCAGTTTACAGGGGCTCGGGGCCAACGTCCTGACTTTC. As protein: CASSLQGLGANVLTF.

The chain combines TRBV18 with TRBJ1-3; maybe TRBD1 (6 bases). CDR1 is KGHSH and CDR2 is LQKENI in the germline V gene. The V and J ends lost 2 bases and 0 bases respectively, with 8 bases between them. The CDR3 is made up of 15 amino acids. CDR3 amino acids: CASSPKGDSGNTIYF. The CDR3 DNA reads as TGTGCCAGCTCACCAAAGGGGGACTCTGGAAACACCATATATTTT.

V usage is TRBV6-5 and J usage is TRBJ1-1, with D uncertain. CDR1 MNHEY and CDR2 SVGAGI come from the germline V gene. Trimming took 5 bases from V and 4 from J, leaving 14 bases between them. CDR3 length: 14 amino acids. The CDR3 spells CASSPDWGGTEAFF. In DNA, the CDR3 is TGTGCCAGCAGTCCCGATTGGGGTGGCACTGAAGCTTTCTTT.

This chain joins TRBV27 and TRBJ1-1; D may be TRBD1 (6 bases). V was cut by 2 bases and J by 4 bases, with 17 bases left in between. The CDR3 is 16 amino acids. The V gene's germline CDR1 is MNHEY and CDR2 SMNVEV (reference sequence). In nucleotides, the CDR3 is TGTGCCAGCAGTTTAGGGACAACGCTTTGGGTCACTGAAGCTTTCTTT. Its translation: CASSLGTTLWVTEAFF.

CDR3 coding DNA: TGTGCCAGCAGTGAGGTCTCCTACGAGCAGTACTTC. Encoded protein: CASSEVSYEQYF. This chain joins TRBV2 and TRBJ2-7; D unclear. Trimming stripped 3 bases from V and 0 bases from J, with 3 bases between. CDR1 and CDR2 (germline): SNHLY, FYNNEI. The CDR3 is made up of 12 amino acids.

The CDR3 nucleotides read TGTGCCAGCAGCCAAGATCTCTCGCGACAAACCACCCCCTACGAGCAGTACTTC. Translation: CASSQDLSRQTTPYEQYF. The V call is TRBV4-2, the J call TRBJ2-7; D is uncertain. This CDR3 has 18 amino acids. V gave up 0 bases and J gave up 2 bases, with 20 bases separating them. In germline, CDR1 is LGHNA, CDR2 YNFKEQ.

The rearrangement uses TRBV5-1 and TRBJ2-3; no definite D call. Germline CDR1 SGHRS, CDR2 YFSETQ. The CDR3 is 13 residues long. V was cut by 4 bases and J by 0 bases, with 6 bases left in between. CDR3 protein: CASSRGSTDTQYF. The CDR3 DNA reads TGCGCCAGCAGCCGTGGGAGCACAGATACGCAGTATTTT.

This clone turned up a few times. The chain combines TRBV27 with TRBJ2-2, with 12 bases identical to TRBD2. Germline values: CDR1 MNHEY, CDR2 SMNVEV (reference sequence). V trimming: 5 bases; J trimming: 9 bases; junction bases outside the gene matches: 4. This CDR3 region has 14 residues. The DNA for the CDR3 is TGTGCCAGCAGTGACGGGACTAGCGGGCGGGAGCTGTTTTTT. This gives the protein CASSDGTSGRELFF.

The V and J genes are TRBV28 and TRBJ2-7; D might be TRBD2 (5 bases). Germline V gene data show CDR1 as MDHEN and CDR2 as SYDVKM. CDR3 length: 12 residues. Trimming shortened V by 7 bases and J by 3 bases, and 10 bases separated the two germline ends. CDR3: CASMGAVYEQYF. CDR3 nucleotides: TGTGCCAGCATGGGAGCGGTCTACGAGCAGTACTTC.

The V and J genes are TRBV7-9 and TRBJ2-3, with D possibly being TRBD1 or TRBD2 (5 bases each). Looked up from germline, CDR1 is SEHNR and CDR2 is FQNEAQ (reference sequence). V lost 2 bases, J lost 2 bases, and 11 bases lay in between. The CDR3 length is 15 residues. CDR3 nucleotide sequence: TGTGCCAGCAGCTTATCCGAGGGGAACACAGATACGCAGTATTTT. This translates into CASSLSEGNTDTQYF.

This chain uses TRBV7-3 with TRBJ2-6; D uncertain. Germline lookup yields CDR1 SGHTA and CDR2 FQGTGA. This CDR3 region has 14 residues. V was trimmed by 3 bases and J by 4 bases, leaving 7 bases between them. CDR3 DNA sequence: TGTGCCAGCAGCTTCACTGGAGGGGCCAACGTCCTGACTTTC. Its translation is CASSFTGGANVLTF.

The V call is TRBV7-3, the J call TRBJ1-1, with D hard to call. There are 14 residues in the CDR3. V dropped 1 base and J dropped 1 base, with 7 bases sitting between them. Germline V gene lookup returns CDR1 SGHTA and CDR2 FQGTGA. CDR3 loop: CASSLNHRNTEAFF. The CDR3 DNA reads TGTGCCAGCAGCTTAAATCACCGGAACACTGAAGCTTTCTTT.

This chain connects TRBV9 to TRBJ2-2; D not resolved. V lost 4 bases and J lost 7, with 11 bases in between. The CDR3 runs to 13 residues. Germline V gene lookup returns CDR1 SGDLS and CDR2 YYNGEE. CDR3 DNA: TGTGCCAGCAGCCACCCTCCTCTCGGGGAGCTGTTTTTT. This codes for CASSHPPLGELFF.

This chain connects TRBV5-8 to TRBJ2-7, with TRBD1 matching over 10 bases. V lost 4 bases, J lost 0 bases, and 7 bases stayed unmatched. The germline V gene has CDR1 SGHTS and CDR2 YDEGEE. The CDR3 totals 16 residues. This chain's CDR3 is CASSGHRQGASYEQYF. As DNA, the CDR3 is TGTGCCAGCAGCGGGCACCGACAGGGGGCCTCCTACGAGCAGTACTTC. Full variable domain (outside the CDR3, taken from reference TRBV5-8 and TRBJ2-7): EAGVTQSPTHLIKTRGQQATLRCSPISGHTSVYWYQQALGLGLQFLLWYDEGEERNRGNFPPRFSGRQFPNYSSELNVNALELEDSALYLCASSGHRQGASYEQYFGPGTRLTVT.

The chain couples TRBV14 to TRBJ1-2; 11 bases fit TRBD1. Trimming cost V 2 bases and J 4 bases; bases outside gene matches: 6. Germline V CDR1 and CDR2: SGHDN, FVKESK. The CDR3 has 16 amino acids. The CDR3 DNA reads TGTGCCAGCAGCCAACGGACAGGGGGCGGAAGCTATGGCTACACCTTC. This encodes CASSQRTGGGSYGYTF. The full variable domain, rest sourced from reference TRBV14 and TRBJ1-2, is EAGVTQFPSHSVIEKGQTVTLRCDPISGHDNLYWYRRVMGKEIKFLLHFVKESKQDESGMPNNRFLAERTGGTYSTLKVQPAELEDSGVYFCASSQRTGGGSYGYTFGSGTRLTVV.

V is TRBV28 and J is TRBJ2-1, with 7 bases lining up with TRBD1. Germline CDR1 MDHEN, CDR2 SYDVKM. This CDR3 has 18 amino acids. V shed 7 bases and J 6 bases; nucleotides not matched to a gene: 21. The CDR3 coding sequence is TGTGCCAGCACCCAGGTCATGGCAGGGGGTTCTCTGCGCAATGAGCAGTTCTTC. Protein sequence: CASTQVMAGGSLRNEQFF. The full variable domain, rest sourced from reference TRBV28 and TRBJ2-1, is DVKVTQSSRYLVKRTGEKVFLECVQDMDHENMFWYRQDPGLGLRLIYFSYDVKMKEKGDIPEGYSVSREKKERFSLILESASTNQTSMYLCASTQVMAGGSLRNEQFFGPGTRLTVL.

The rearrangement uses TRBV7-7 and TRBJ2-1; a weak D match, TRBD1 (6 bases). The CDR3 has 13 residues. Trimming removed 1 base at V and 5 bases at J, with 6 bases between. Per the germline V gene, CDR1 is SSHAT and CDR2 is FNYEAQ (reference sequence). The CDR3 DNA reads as TGTGCCAGCAGCTTAGACAGGGACAATGAGCAGTTCTTC. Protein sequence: CASSLDRDNEQFF.

CDR3 nucleotide sequence: TGCAGCGGAGGGGTTGCCTACGAGCAGTACTTC. Translation: CSGGVAYEQYF. The V call is TRBV29-1, the J call TRBJ2-7; either TRBD1 or TRBD2 may fit D (5 bases each). This CDR3 region has 11 residues. Trimming shortened V by 7 bases and J by 2 bases, and 9 bases separated the two germline ends. Germline values: CDR1 SQVTM, CDR2 ANQGSEA.

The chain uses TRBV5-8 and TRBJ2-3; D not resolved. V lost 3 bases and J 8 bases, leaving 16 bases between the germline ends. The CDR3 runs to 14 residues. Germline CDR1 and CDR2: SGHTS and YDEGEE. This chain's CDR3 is CASSSKTVRSTQYF. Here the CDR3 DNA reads TGTGCCAGCAGCTCTAAGACCGTCCGCAGTACGCAGTATTTT.

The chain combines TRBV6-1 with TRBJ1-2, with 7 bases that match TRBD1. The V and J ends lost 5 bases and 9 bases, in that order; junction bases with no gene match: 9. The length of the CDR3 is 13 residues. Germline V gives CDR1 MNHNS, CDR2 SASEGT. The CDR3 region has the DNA TGTGCCAGCAGTCTACAGGGGATCGAGAGCTACACCTTC. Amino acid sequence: CASSLQGIESYTF.